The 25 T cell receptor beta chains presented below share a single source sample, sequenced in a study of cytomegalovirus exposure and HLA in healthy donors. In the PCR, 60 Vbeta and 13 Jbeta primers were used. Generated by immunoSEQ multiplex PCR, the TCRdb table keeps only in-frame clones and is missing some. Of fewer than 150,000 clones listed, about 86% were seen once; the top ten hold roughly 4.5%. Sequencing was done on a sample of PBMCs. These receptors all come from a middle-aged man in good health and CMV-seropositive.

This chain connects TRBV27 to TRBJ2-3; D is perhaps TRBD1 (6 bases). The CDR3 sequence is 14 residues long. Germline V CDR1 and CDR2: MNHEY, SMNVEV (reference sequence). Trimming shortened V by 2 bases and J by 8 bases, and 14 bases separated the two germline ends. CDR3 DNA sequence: TGTGCCAGCAGTTTAGGCTGGGGGCCTGGTACGCAGTATTTT. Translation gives CASSLGWGPGTQYF.

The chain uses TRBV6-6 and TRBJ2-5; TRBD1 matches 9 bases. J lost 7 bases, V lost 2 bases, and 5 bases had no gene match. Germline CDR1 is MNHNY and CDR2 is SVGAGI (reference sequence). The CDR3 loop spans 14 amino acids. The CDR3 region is CASSYGGQGGTQYF. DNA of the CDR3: TGTGCCAGCAGTTACGGGGGACAGGGCGGGACCCAGTACTTC.

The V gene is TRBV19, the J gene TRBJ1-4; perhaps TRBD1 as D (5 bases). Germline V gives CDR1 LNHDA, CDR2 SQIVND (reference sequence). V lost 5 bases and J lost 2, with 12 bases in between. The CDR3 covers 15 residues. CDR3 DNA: TGTGCCAGTAGTCGGAGGGGAGTGACTAATGAAAAACTGTTTTTT. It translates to CASSRRGVTNEKLFF.

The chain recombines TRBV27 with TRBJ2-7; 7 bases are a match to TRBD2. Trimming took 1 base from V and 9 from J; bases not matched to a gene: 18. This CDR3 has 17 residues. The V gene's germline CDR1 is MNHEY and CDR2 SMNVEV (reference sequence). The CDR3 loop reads CASSLYPPSGFPSGQYF. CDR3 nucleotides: TGTGCCAGCAGTTTATACCCGCCCTCAGGGTTCCCTAGCGGGCAGTACTTC.

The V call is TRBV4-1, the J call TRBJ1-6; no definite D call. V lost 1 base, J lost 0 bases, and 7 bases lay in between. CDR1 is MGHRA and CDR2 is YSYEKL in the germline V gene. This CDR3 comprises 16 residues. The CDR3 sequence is CASSQGASSYNSPLHF. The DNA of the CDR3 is TGCGCCAGCAGCCAAGGGGCGAGCTCCTATAATTCACCCCTCCACTTT.

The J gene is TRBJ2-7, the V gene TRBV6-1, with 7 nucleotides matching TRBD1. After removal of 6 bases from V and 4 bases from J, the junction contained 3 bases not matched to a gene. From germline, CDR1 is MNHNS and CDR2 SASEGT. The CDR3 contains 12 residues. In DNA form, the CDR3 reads TGTGCCAGCAGAGGGACAGTGTACGAGCAGTACTTC. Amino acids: CASRGTVYEQYF.

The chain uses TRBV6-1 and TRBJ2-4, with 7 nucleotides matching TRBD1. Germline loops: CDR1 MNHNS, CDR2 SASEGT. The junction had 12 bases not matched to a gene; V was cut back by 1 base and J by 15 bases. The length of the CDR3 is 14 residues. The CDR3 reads CASSEEYDRGRPYF. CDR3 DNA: TGTGCCAGCAGTGAAGAATATGATAGGGGGCGACCGTACTTC.

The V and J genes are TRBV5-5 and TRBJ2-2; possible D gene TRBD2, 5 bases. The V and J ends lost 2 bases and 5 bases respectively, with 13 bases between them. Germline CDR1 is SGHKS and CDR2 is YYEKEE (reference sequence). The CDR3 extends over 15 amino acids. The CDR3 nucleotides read TGTGCCAGCAGCTTTGGCCATCGGGATACCGGGGAGCTGTTTTTT. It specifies CASSFGHRDTGELFF.

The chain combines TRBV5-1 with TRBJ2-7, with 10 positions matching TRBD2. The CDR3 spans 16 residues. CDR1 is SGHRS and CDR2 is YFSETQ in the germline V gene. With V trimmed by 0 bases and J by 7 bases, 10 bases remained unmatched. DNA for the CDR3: TGCGCCAGCAGCTTGGCGGATGCGCTAGCGGGAGTTGAGCAGTACTTC. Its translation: CASSLADALAGVEQYF.

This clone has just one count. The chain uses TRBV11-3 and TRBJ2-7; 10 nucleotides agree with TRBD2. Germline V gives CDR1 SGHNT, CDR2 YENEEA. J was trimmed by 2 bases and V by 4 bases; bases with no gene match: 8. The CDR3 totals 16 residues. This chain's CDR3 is CASSSKLAGLPYEQYF. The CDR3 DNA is TGTGCCAGCAGCTCCAAACTAGCGGGGTTACCCTACGAGCAGTACTTC.

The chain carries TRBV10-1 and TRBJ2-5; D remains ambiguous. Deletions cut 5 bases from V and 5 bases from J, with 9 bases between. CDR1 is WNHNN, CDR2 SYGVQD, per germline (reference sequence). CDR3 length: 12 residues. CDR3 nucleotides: TGCGCCAGCAGTTCGTTCGGGGAGACCCAGTACTTC. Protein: CASSSFGETQYF.

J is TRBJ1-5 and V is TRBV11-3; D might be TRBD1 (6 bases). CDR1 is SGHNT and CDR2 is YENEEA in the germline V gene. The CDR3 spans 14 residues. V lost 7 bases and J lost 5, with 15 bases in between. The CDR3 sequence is CASTRPGDDQPQHF. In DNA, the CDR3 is TGTGCCAGCACCAGGCCAGGGGACGATCAGCCCCAGCATTTT.

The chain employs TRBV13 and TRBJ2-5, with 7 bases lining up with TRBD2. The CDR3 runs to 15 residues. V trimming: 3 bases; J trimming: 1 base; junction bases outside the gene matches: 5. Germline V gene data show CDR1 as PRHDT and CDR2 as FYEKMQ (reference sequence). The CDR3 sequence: CASSFPSGAQETQYF. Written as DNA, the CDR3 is TGTGCCAGCAGCTTCCCTAGCGGAGCCCAAGAGACCCAGTACTTC.

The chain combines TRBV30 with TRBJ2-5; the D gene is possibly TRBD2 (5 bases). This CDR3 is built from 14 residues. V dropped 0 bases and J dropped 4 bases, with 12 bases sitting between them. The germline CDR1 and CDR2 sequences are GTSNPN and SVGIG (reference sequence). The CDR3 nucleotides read TGTGCCTGGAGTGTTTCGGGGTCGAGAGAGACCCAGTACTTC. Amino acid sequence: CAWSVSGSRETQYF.

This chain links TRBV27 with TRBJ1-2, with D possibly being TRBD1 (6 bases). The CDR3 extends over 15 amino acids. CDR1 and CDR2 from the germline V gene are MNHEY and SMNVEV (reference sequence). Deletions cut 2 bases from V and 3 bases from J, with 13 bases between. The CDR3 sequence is CASSLQQGQYYGYTF. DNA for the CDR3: TGTGCCAGCAGTTTACAGCAGGGGCAATACTATGGCTACACCTTC.

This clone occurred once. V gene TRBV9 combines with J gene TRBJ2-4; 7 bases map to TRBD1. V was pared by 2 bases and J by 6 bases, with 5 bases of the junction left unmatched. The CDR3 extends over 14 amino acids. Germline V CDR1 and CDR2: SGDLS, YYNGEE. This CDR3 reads CASSVGDSGNIQYF. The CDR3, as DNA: TGTGCCAGCAGCGTCGGGGACAGCGGAAACATTCAGTACTTC.

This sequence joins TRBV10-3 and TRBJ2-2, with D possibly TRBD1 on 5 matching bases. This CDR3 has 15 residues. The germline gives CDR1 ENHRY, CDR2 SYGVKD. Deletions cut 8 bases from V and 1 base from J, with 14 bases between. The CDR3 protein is CAIEKGLENTGELFF. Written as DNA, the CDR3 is TGTGCCATCGAAAAGGGGCTAGAGAACACCGGGGAGCTGTTTTTT.

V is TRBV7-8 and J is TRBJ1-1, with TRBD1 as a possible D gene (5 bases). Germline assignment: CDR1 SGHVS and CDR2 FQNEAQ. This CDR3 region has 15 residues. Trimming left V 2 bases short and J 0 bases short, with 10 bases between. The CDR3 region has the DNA TGTGCCAGCAGCTTACTTCGACAGATGAACACTGAAGCTTTCTTT. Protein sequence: CASSLLRQMNTEAFF.

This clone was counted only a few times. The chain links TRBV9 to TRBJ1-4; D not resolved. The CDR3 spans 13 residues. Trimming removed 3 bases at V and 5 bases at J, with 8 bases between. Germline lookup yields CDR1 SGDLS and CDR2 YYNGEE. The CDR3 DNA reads TGTGCCAGCAGCGACGAGCTAAATGAAAAACTGTTTTTT. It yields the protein CASSDELNEKLFF.

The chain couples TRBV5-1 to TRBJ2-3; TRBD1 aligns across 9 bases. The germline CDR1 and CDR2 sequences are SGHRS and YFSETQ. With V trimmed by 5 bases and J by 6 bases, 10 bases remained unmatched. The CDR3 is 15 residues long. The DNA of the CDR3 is TGCGCCAGCAGTAGAGACAGGGGGTTTAGGGATACGCAGTATTTT. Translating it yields CASSRDRGFRDTQYF. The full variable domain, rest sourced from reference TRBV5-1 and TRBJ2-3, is KAGVTQTPRYLIKTRGQQVTLSCSPISGHRSVSWYQQTPGQGLQFLFEYFSETQRNKGNFPGRFSGRQFSNSRSEMNVSTLELGDSALYLCASSRDRGFRDTQYFGPGTRLTVL.

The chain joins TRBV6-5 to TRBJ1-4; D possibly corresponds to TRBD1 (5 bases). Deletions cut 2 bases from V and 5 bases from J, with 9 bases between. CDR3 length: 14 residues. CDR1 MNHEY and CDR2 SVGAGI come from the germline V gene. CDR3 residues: CASSYRGGNEKLFF. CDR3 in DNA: TGTGCCAGCAGTTACAGGGGCGGCAATGAAAAACTGTTTTTT.

The CDR3 reads CASTPSGGWETQYF. CDR3 DNA: TGTGCCAGCACCCCCTCCGGGGGATGGGAGACCCAGTACTTC. This rearrangement joins TRBV9 to TRBJ2-5; possible D gene TRBD2, 6 bases. Germline V gene sequence: CDR1 SGDLS, CDR2 YYNGEE. CDR3 length: 14 residues. Between the trimmed V and J ends, which lost 6 bases and 5 bases, there was a span of 17 bases.

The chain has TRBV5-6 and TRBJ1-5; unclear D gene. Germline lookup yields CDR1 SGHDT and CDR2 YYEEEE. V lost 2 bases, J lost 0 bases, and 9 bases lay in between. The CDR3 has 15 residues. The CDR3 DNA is TGTGCCAGCAGCTTCGGGGTTTATAGCAATCAGCCCCAGCATTTT. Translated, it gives CASSFGVYSNQPQHF. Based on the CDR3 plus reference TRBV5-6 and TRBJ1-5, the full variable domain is DAGVTQSPTHLIKTRGQQVTLRCSPKSGHDTVSWYQQALGQGPQFIFQYYEEEERQRGNFPDRFSGHQFPNYSSELNVNALLLGDSALYLCASSFGVYSNQPQHFGDGTRLSIL.

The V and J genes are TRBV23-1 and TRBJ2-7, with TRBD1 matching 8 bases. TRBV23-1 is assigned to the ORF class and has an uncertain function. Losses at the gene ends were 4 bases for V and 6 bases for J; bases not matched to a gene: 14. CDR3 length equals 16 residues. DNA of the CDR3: TGCGCCAGCAGTCCCCGACAGGGGCTCATGGGGTGCGAGCAGTACTTC. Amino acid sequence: CASSPRQGLMGCEQYF.

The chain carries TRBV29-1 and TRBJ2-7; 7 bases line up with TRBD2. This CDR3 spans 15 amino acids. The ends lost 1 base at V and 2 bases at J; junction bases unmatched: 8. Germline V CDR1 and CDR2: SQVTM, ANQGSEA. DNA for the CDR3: TGCAGCGTTGAAGGGTTGGGGGAGGGGACCTACGAGCAGTACTTC. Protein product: CSVEGLGEGTYEQYF.